A single sample gave rise to the 26 T cell receptor beta chains below, sequenced in a study of shared clonotypes between healthy human individuals. Assay: immunoSEQ multiplex PCR; the TCRdb copy retains only in-frame clones and omits some. Of nearly 2 million clones in the sample, about 95% were seen once. The naive CD8 population came from CD45RO-negative cells selected for CCR7, without terminally differentiated effector memory CD45RA+ cells. Sequencing was carried out using naive CD8+ T cells sorted from blood. All receptors derive from a man aged 18 to 35 in good health.

The V and J genes are TRBV4-3 and TRBJ2-3; TRBD1 aligns across 7 bases. J gave up 3 bases and V 6 bases, and 9 bases lay outside the gene matches. The CDR3 covers 15 residues. CDR1 LGHNA and CDR2 YSLEER come from the germline V gene. The DNA for the CDR3 is TGCGCCAGCAGTATGGGGACAGTGTGGACAGATACGCAGTATTTT. Protein sequence: CASSMGTVWTDTQYF.

The CDR3 protein is CASSSPDRNKETQYF. The DNA for the CDR3 is TGTGCCAGCAGCTCACCGGACAGGAATAAAGAGACCCAGTACTTC. The gene calls are TRBV7-9 and TRBJ2-5, with 7 bases that match TRBD1. The CDR3 is made up of 15 amino acids. Germline-derived CDR1 and CDR2 are SEHNR and FQNEAQ (reference sequence). V lost 4 bases and J lost 3; bases outside the gene matches: 8.

The chain uses TRBV19 and TRBJ2-7; 7 bases fit TRBD1. V lost 5 bases, J lost 5 bases, and 9 bases stayed unmatched. CDR1 LNHDA and CDR2 SQIVND come from the germline V gene (reference sequence). CDR3 length: 14 residues. The CDR3 loop is CASSALGRGNEQYF. CDR3 sequence (DNA): TGTGCCAGTAGTGCCCTGGGCAGGGGGAACGAGCAGTACTTC.

This clone appeared once. CDR3 nucleotide sequence: TGTGCCAGTAGTATAGGAGGGGTGAGCACTGAAGCTTTCTTT. The encoded protein is CASSIGGVSTEAFF. This chain uses TRBV19 with TRBJ1-1; D is possibly TRBD1 (5 bases). The V end lost 1 base, the J end lost 4 bases, and 10 bases lay between the germline ends. Germline V gives CDR1 LNHDA, CDR2 SQIVND (reference sequence). The CDR3 length is 14 residues.

The chain carries TRBV7-8 and TRBJ1-1; D is ambiguous. The CDR3 loop spans 14 amino acids. V lost 4 bases to trimming and J lost 5 bases, with 14 bases between them. Per germline, CDR1 SGHVS and CDR2 FQNEAQ. As DNA, the CDR3 is TGTGCCAGCAGCTCCCCGGATGGTGGTACTGAAGCTTTCTTT. This translates into CASSSPDGGTEAFF.

This clone came up once. The chain is built from TRBV4-3 and TRBJ1-6, with D hard to call. The CDR3 has 17 residues. Trimming stripped 4 bases from V and 1 base from J, with 14 bases between. Per germline, CDR1 LGHNA and CDR2 YSLEER. CDR3 nucleotide sequence: TGCGCCAGCAGCCCGACTTCAGGACTATCCTATAATTCACCCCTCCACTTT. This sequence encodes CASSPTSGLSYNSPLHF.

This rearrangement joins TRBV11-1 to TRBJ2-7; 10 bases map to TRBD2. The CDR3 loop spans 15 amino acids. Per the germline V gene, CDR1 is SGHAT and CDR2 is FQDESV (reference sequence). After removal of 5 bases from V and 2 bases from J, the junction contained 6 bases not matched to a gene. The CDR3 sequence: CASSPLAGVTYEQYF. CDR3 DNA: TGTGCCAGCAGCCCCCTAGCGGGGGTTACCTACGAGCAGTACTTC.

This CDR3 reads CASRRRTSGGRETQYF. The CDR3, as DNA: TGTGCCAGCAGACGCCGGACTAGCGGGGGCCGGGAGACCCAGTACTTC. The chain uses TRBV11-2 and TRBJ2-5; 13 nucleotides match TRBD2. V trimming: 6 bases; J trimming: 5 bases; junction bases outside the gene matches: 9. This CDR3 has 16 amino acids. The germline CDR1 and CDR2 sequences are SGHAT and FQNNGV.

On this clone itself: Germline is not matched at one junction end, which may reflect a read error. V gene TRBV20-1 combines with J gene TRBJ1-2; 7 bases are a match to TRBD1. Germline lookup yields CDR1 DFQATT and CDR2 SNEGSKA (reference sequence). This CDR3 region has 11 residues. The CDR3 sequence is CSARVGTETNF. CDR3 in DNA: TGCAGTGCTAGAGTCGGGACAGAGACGAATTTC.

This chain links TRBV5-6 with TRBJ2-7; TRBD1 matches 8 bases. The V and J ends lost 0 bases and 4 bases, in that order; junction bases with no gene match: 9. The CDR3 has 16 residues. Germline lookup yields CDR1 SGHDT and CDR2 YYEEEE. CDR3 protein: CASSLAPDRAEYEQYF. DNA of the CDR3: TGTGCCAGCAGCTTGGCCCCGGACAGGGCAGAGTACGAGCAGTACTTC.

With regard to this clone: The junction shows a germline mismatch at one end, possibly a read error. The chain carries TRBV7-7 and TRBJ1-6; D is undetermined. The length of the CDR3 is 19 residues. Germline V gene lookup returns CDR1 SSHAT and CDR2 FNYEAQ (reference sequence). The CDR3: CASSFRAQFSAAYNSPLHF. The DNA of the CDR3 is TGTGCTAGCAGCTTCCGTGCCCAATTTTCGGCCGCATATAATTCACCCCTCCACTTT.

The chain couples TRBV7-9 to TRBJ2-1, with TRBD2 identical over 7 bases. J lost 7 bases, V lost 0 bases, and 9 bases had no gene match. This CDR3 is built from 16 residues. In germline, CDR1 is SEHNR, CDR2 FQNEAQ (reference sequence). CDR3 sequence: CASSLASFPGLNEQFF. The CDR3 nucleotides read TGTGCCAGCAGCTTAGCTAGCTTTCCGGGACTAAATGAGCAGTTCTTC.

The CDR3, as DNA: TGTGCCAGCAAAGGCGACAATGAAAAACTGTTTTTT. This sequence encodes CASKGDNEKLFF. The rearrangement joins TRBV6-5 to TRBJ1-4; no clear D gene. Trimming cost V 7 bases and J 5 bases, with 8 bases left between them. The CDR3 has 12 residues. The germline CDR1 and CDR2 sequences are MNHEY and SVGAGI.

V is TRBV7-9 and J is TRBJ1-5; no clear D gene. The germline gives CDR1 SEHNR, CDR2 FQNEAQ (reference sequence). The CDR3 loop spans 16 amino acids. V lost 3 bases and J 0 bases, leaving 12 bases between the germline ends. The CDR3: CASSLSESSSNQPQHF. Written as DNA, the CDR3 is TGTGCCAGCAGCTTGTCAGAGAGTAGTAGCAATCAGCCCCAGCATTTT.

V and J are TRBV6-1 and TRBJ2-7, with unresolved D. Germline loops: CDR1 MNHNS, CDR2 SASEGT. The CDR3 length is 15 residues. V was trimmed by 3 bases and J by 6 bases, leaving 18 bases between them. CDR3 in amino acids: CASSDVVGGRGEQYF. CDR3 DNA: TGTGCCAGCAGTGATGTGGTGGGTGGTCGTGGCGAGCAGTACTTC.

This chain joins TRBV4-1 and TRBJ2-7, with D hard to call. Germline V lookup: CDR1 MGHRA, CDR2 YSYEKL. Between the trimmed V and J ends, which lost 0 bases and 2 bases, there was a span of 8 bases. The CDR3 is 14 residues long. The CDR3 DNA reads TGCGCCAGCAGCCAAGATTCAAAGCCCTACGAGCAGTACTTC. Translating gives CASSQDSKPYEQYF.

The rearrangement joins TRBV5-6 to TRBJ2-2; D is possibly TRBD1 (5 bases). The V gene's germline CDR1 is SGHDT and CDR2 YYEEEE. V lost 5 bases, J lost 5 bases, and 10 bases lay in between. This CDR3 region has 13 residues. DNA of the CDR3: TGTGCCAGCAGTCCAGGGTTTACCGGGGAGCTGTTTTTT. Protein sequence: CASSPGFTGELFF.

The chain joins TRBV2 to TRBJ2-7, with 8 nucleotides matching TRBD2. The CDR3 is 13 residues long. Trimming at V came to 2 bases and at J to 6 bases, leaving 3 bases not matched to a gene. Germline CDR1 is SNHLY and CDR2 is FYNNEI. In DNA, the CDR3 is TGTGCCAGCAGTGAATACCTAGCGGGCGAGCAGTACTTC. The encoded protein is CASSEYLAGEQYF.

The chain links TRBV30 to TRBJ1-1; possibly TRBD1 for D (5 bases). CDR3 size: 15 residues. Germline V gene data show CDR1 as GTSNPN and CDR2 as SVGIG (reference sequence). The V and J ends lost 3 bases and 7 bases respectively, with 21 bases between them. Here the CDR3 reads CAWRGPRVGSIEAFF. CDR3 coding DNA: TGTGCCTGGAGGGGCCCCAGGGTGGGTTCGATTGAAGCTTTCTTT.

The rearrangement uses TRBV2 and TRBJ2-4; the D gene is possibly TRBD1 (5 bases). Trimming shortened V by 4 bases and J by 5 bases, and 18 bases separated the two germline ends. The CDR3 covers 16 residues. CDR1 and CDR2 (germline): SNHLY, FYNNEI. DNA for the CDR3: TGTGCCAGCAGTGGTCGAGTCTCCAGGGCCGAAAACATTCAGTACTTC. It specifies CASSGRVSRAENIQYF.

Comments on this clone: This CDR3 is also generated by other DNA sequences in the sample. This chain joins TRBV27 and TRBJ2-7; 8 bases are shared with TRBD1. The CDR3 length is 15 residues. From germline, CDR1 is MNHEY and CDR2 SMNVEV (reference sequence). The trim removed 5 bases at V and 2 bases at J, leaving 8 bases unmatched. CDR3 nucleotide sequence: TGTGCCAGCAGTCTGGGCAGGGGGCCCACCTACGAGCAGTACTTC. Its translation: CASSLGRGPTYEQYF.

The chain carries TRBV29-1 and TRBJ2-1; D is possibly TRBD1 (6 bases). The length of the CDR3 is 16 residues. Trimming cost V 5 bases and J 5 bases, with 22 bases left between them. Germline V gives CDR1 SQVTM, CDR2 ANQGSEA. The CDR3 coding sequence is TGCAGCGTTCCAAACGAAAACAGGGCCGCCAACAATGAGCAGTTCTTC. Its translation: CSVPNENRAANNEQFF.

The CDR3 reads CASSPQHAFNSPLHF. In nucleotides, the CDR3 is TGTGCCAGTAGCCCTCAGCACGCCTTTAATTCACCCCTCCACTTT. The rearrangement joins TRBV19 to TRBJ1-6; D not certain. Germline V CDR1 and CDR2: LNHDA, SQIVND (reference sequence). The V and J ends lost 6 bases and 6 bases respectively, with 15 bases between them. The CDR3 length is 15 residues.

This clone was seen only once. This chain joins TRBV7-9 and TRBJ2-2, with 8 bases aligning to TRBD1. The V gene end was trimmed by 3 bases and the J gene end by 5 bases; junction bases not matched to a gene: 14. Per the germline V gene, CDR1 is SEHNR and CDR2 is FQNEAQ (reference sequence). This CDR3 comprises 18 residues. CDR3 loop: CASSFFAFTGGETGELFF. DNA of the CDR3: TGTGCCAGCAGCTTCTTCGCCTTTACAGGGGGAGAGACCGGGGAGCTGTTTTTT.

J is TRBJ1-5 and V is TRBV21-1; the DNA was not compared with TRBD1, the D call given in the table. TRBV21-1 is annotated as a pseudogene. The CDR3 sequence is 20 residues long. The CDR3 DNA reads as TGTGCCAGCACAGCCGGGACAGGGGATTTTCGAATCACTAGCAATCAGCCCCAGCATTTT. It translates to CASTAGTGDFRITSNQPQHF.

This clone was counted a single time. The genes are TRBV10-2 and TRBJ2-1; D may be TRBD1 or TRBD2 (5 bases each). CDR1 and CDR2 from the germline V gene are WSHSY and SAAADI. The ends were cut back, 5 bases at V and 3 bases at J, with 17 bases in the middle. CDR3 length equals 16 residues. CDR3 sequence (DNA): TGCGCCAGCAGTCAACCAGCCGAGGGGCTCTACAATGAGCAGTTCTTC. It codes for CASSQPAEGLYNEQFF.